This TCR beta chain was sequenced for a study of beta chain features in type 1 diabetes. Of the isolated RNA, all was reverse transcribed, and so the sequenced material was expressed TCRB transcripts. Reads from naive, central memory and regulatory T cell samples averaged about 3.3 million. Generated by immunoSEQ multiplex PCR, the TCRdb table keeps only in-frame clones and is missing some. The sample has 400,000 to 600,000 clones, over 25% seen once. This clone has a handful of counts. Antigen specificity is unknown. Study results and limitations: Any HLA effect on TCRB rearrangement was left unresolved by small sub-analyses. Shortening that was moderate but significant affected the TCRB CDR3s of Type 1 diabetes patients in all four CD4+ subsets.

The sequence was collected from a man between 18 and 35 years old in good health. Sequencing input: naive CD4+ T cells from blood.

Here the CDR3 DNA reads TGCAGCATCTCCGGGACTAGCGGGAGTTCATCCTACAATGAGCAGTTCTTC. Translating it yields CSISGTSGSSSYNEQFF. The genes are TRBV29-1 and TRBJ2-1; TRBD2 matches at 14 bases. Germline CDR1 SQVTM, CDR2 ANQGSEA. After removal of 8 bases from V and 1 base from J, the junction contained 10 bases not matched to a gene. CDR3 length equals 17 residues.